This T cell receptor (beta chain) was recorded in a study of blood T cells in healthy people across ages. A second PCR of roughly 7 to 11 cycles used a sample-barcoded 5' primer and a J-beta primer mix. A template-switch adaptor with 12 random nucleotides tagged each cDNA molecule. Samples each returned at least 3 million CDR3-containing paired-end reads. In TCRdb, the 5' RACE reads were re-called with MiXCR into one record per CDR3 protein. Of approximately 1,000,000 distinct CDR3 sequences in the sample, over 35% are singletons; the top ten hold 15% to 20%. Germline CDR1 MNHEY, CDR2 SMNVEV (reference sequence). There are 15 residues in the CDR3. The J segment lost 0 bases and the V segment lost 6 bases, leaving 3 bases of the junction unmatched.

The origin of this receptor is a woman aged 55 to 70 in good health. V is TRBV27 and J is TRBJ2-1, with TRBD2 matching over 9 bases. Sequencing used blood. The CDR3 reads CASRYSGSSYNEQFF. In nucleotides, the CDR3 is TGTGCCAGCAGATATAGCGGGAGCTCCTACAATGAGCAGTTCTTC.